This T cell receptor (beta chain) was sequenced during a study of blood T cell repertoires in COVID-19 (dated by TCRdb to 2020 to 2021). Describing the broader study: Samples covering the acute and convalescent phases of COVID-19 were provided by collaborators in the United States, Italy and Spain. The prospective study material was composed of cDNA or gDNA derived from T cells, B-cell-depleted T cells, or PBMCs. The dataset comprised deeply sampled blood TCRbeta repertoires from subjects exposed to, actively infected with, or recovered from COVID-19. A freely available public database, intended as a resource for researchers studying the immune response to SARS-CoV-2, is where the repertoires were released. The samples were drawn from the first 160 participants of the ongoing ImmuneRACE study and from over a thousand subjects provided by 6 global collaborators. Sample metadata almost always included a de-identified subject ID, COVID-19 status, age in years and sex. Where available, HLA class I and class II types were obtained from metadata supplied by the sample provider rather than from assay-based typing.

TCRbeta CDR3 regions were amplified from genomic DNA using the immunoSEQ Assay, a bias-controlled multiplex PCR. The authors' analysis ran thus. The number of nucleated cells in each sample was estimated from the amplification of reference gene primers within the assay. To quantify the absolute abundance of each unique TCRbeta CDR3 rearrangement, sequence reads were collapsed and filtered. For each sample, productive Simpson clonality was calculated by taking the square root of Simpson's diversity index across productive rearrangements. The source is immuneACCESS, and TCRdb retained only in-frame sequences with V and J called. Part of the clones is not carried over; for the studies checked, unresolved V genes explain less than half of this, and the remainder is unexplained. V, J and clone size are taken as reported in that table, and D and trimming were inferred from the DNA itself. The sample has about 75,000 clones on record, around two thirds of them singletons. Jointly, the top ten make up about 2.5% of the sample.

Collaborating institutions collected whole blood in K2EDTA tubes following their own protocols. For TCRbeta analysis, collaborators shipped samples as frozen whole blood, isolated PBMCs, or DNA extracted from either of those sample types. Details on this clone: Its target antigen remains unknown. No per-base quality is available; no much larger clone lies one base away.

What the authors observed across the whole study: The quantity of clinical and demographic metadata differed by source and by participant and was supplied without curation.

The germline V gene sets CDR1 to SQVTM and CDR2 to ANQGSEA. Including the terminal cysteine and phenylalanine, the CDR3 comprises 13 residues. Only the CDR3 region is kept as DNA, spanning 39 bases read in frame from base 1. V is cut by 7 bases and J by 1 base, and the space between the germline ends is 14 bases. Sample: peripheral blood. The V and J genes are TRBV29-1 and TRBJ2-7; a tentative D match to TRBD2 spans 6 bases. This TCR came from a human donor with acute or convalescent COVID-19. The donor label of this sample is uncertain. The CDR3 sequence is CSARAGSSYEQYF. The nucleotides read TGCAGCGCGAGGGCGGGATCTTCCTACGAGCAGTACTTC.